This T cell receptor (beta chain) was sequenced in a study of blood T cell repertoires in COVID-19. Across the whole study: The samples span acute and convalescent COVID-19 from the United States, Italy and Spain. Sources were T cells, B-cell-depleted T cells, or PBMCs; the material itself was cDNA or gDNA.

Original data processing: Reference gene primer amplification gave nucleated cell count estimates. Some clones are missing from TCRdb's copy, which holds only in-frame ones; the method was immunoSEQ multiplex PCR. V, J and clone size are taken as reported in that table, and D and trimming were inferred from the DNA itself. Among 65,000 to 80,000 clones listed, 85% to 90% were seen once. The V gene lost 7 bases and the J gene lost 2 bases, with 10 bases spanning the gap. The CDR3 contains 13 residues. Per the germline V gene, CDR1 is SNHLY and CDR2 is FYNNEI. This receptor was identified in an elderly man in a cohort sampled during active COVID-19. The sample was peripheral blood. V gene TRBV2 combines with J gene TRBJ2-3; D is unresolved. CDR3 in amino acids: CASKLEYTDTQYF. The CDR3 DNA reads as TGTGCCAGCAAGTTAGAATACACAGATACGCAGTATTTT.